One sample yielded the 12 T cell receptor beta chains listed below, sequenced in a study of blood T cell repertoires in COVID-19. Libraries were prepared by immunoSEQ multiplex PCR; TCRdb keeps only in-frame clonotypes and omits some of them. The sample includes about 280,000 clones, approximately 85% seen only once; the top ten take approximately 5.1%. Sequencing used peripheral blood. Receptors were obtained from a man aged 45-65 years with active or convalescent COVID-19.

The chain employs TRBV12-5 and TRBJ2-5; 7 bases agree with TRBD2. Germline V lookup: CDR1 LGHNT, CDR2 FRNRAP. The CDR3 contains 14 residues. Losses at the gene ends were 5 bases for V and 5 bases for J; bases not matched to a gene: 8. The CDR3 spells CASGPGTTGETQYF. DNA of the CDR3: TGTGCTAGTGGTCCGGGGACTACTGGGGAGACCCAGTACTTC.

The rearrangement joins TRBV7-9 to TRBJ2-7; D is possibly TRBD1 (6 bases). The V end was cut by 3 bases, the J end by 1 base, with 13 bases between. Germline V gene sequence: CDR1 SEHNR, CDR2 FQNEAQ (reference sequence). The CDR3 runs 15 residues. CDR3 residues: CASSLNRVLSYEQYF. The CDR3 nucleotides are TGTGCCAGCAGCTTGAACAGGGTGTTATCCTACGAGCAGTACTTC.

This chain joins TRBV24-1 and TRBJ1-2; 7 nucleotides match TRBD1. The CDR3 runs 15 residues. V lost 8 bases to trimming and J lost 4 bases; unmatched junction nucleotides: 12. Germline loops: CDR1 KGHDR, CDR2 SFDVKD. DNA for the CDR3: TGTGCCACCACCGTCCCGACAGGGAAGGGCTATGGCTACACCTTC. It codes for CATTVPTGKGYGYTF.

CDR3 nucleotide sequence: TGTGCCAGCAGCGTAGACCCGGGTACAGGACGAGAGACCCAGTACTTC. Protein sequence: CASSVDPGTGRETQYF. The gene calls are TRBV9 and TRBJ2-5; a weak D match, TRBD1 (5 bases). V lost 0 bases and J 4 bases, leaving 16 bases between the germline ends. Germline V CDR1 and CDR2: SGDLS, YYNGEE. CDR3 length: 16 residues.

This rearrangement joins TRBV9 to TRBJ2-5; 7 nucleotides align to TRBD1. V lost 3 bases, J lost 5 bases, and 7 bases stayed unmatched. Per the germline V gene, CDR1 is SGDLS and CDR2 is YYNGEE. The CDR3 has 14 residues. CDR3 DNA: TGTGCCAGCAGCGGACAGGGTTGGGGGGAGACCCAGTACTTC. Its translation: CASSGQGWGETQYF.

The V gene is TRBV9, the J gene TRBJ2-2; tentative D call: TRBD1 (6 bases). The CDR3 has 15 amino acids. The V end was cut by 1 base, the J end by 4 bases, with 11 bases between. Germline V gene sequence: CDR1 SGDLS, CDR2 YYNGEE. The CDR3 spells CASSVQGSGTGELFF. The CDR3 coding sequence is TGTGCCAGCAGCGTACAGGGGTCCGGCACCGGGGAGCTGTTTTTT.

This chain uses TRBV18 with TRBJ2-1, with 8 nucleotides matching TRBD2. J lost 1 base, V lost 3 bases, and 5 bases had no gene match. The CDR3 consists of 16 residues. The V gene's germline CDR1 is KGHSH and CDR2 LQKENI. The CDR3: CASSPPTSGSYNEQFF. The CDR3 region has the DNA TGTGCCAGCTCACCCCCTACTAGCGGTTCCTACAATGAGCAGTTCTTC.

The J gene is TRBJ2-7, the V gene TRBV20-1; 7 bases are shared with TRBD2. After removal of 6 bases from V and 4 bases from J, the junction contained 9 bases not matched to a gene. The CDR3 loop spans 13 amino acids. Looked up from germline, CDR1 is DFQATT and CDR2 is SNEGSKA (reference sequence). CDR3 bases: TGCAGTGCCAGTCGCGGGAGTGAGTACGAGCAGTACTTC. It yields the protein CSASRGSEYEQYF.

This sequence joins TRBV30 and TRBJ2-3, with D unresolved. This CDR3 has 13 residues. V lost 3 bases, J lost 1 base, and 8 bases lay in between. The germline gives CDR1 GTSNPN, CDR2 SVGIG (reference sequence). CDR3 sequence reads: CAWSRVGTDTQYF. The DNA for the CDR3 is TGTGCCTGGAGCCGGGTGGGCACAGATACGCAGTATTTT.

This chain links TRBV6-1 with TRBJ1-5, with no clear D. Trimming stripped 3 bases from V and 8 bases from J, with 8 bases between. The CDR3 length is 12 residues. Germline assignment: CDR1 MNHNS and CDR2 SASEGT. The CDR3 spells CASSDTPKPQHF. In nucleotides, the CDR3 is TGTGCCAGCAGTGACACTCCTAAGCCCCAGCATTTT.

The rearrangement links TRBV6-1 to TRBJ2-7; the match to TRBD1 covers 10 bases. CDR1 and CDR2 from the germline V gene are MNHNS and SASEGT. V lost 3 bases and J lost 5; bases outside the gene matches: 4. This CDR3 is 14 amino acids long. CDR3 nucleotides: TGTGCCAGCAGTGAGGGACAGGGGAAGCACGAGCAGTACTTC. It encodes CASSEGQGKHEQYF.

J is TRBJ2-1 and V is TRBV5-4; D gene uncertain. The germline V gene encodes CDR1 SGHNT and CDR2 YYREEE (reference sequence). CDR3 length: 11 amino acids. V dropped 3 bases and J dropped 9 bases, with 7 bases sitting between them. The CDR3: CASSSYGEQFF. The CDR3 coding sequence is TGTGCCAGCAGCTCTTACGGTGAGCAGTTCTTC.